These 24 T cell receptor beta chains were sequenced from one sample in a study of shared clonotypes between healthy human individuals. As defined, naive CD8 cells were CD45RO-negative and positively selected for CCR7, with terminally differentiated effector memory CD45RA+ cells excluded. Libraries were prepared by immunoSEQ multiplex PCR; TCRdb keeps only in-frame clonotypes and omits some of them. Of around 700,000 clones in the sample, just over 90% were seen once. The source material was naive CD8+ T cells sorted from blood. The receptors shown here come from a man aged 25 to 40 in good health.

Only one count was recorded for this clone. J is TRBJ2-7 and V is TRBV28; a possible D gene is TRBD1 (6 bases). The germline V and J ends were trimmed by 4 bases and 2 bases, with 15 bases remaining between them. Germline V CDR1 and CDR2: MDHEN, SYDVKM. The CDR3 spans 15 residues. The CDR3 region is CASSSSDRPPYEQYF. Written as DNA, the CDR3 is TGTGCCAGCAGTTCTTCAGACAGGCCGCCCTACGAGCAGTACTTC. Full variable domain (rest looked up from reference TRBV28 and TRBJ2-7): DVKVTQSSRYLVKRTGEKVFLECVQDMDHENMFWYRQDPGLGLRLIYFSYDVKMKEKGDIPEGYSVSREKKERFSLILESASTNQTSMYLCASSSSDRPPYEQYFGPGTRLTVT.

CDR3 in amino acids: CASSSLPGTGETQYF. DNA of the CDR3: TGCGCCAGCAGCTCCCTCCCGGGGACGGGCGAGACCCAGTACTTC. The chain joins TRBV5-1 to TRBJ2-5, with D perhaps TRBD1 or TRBD2 (5 bases each). The CDR3 has 15 amino acids. The V gene's germline CDR1 is SGHRS and CDR2 YFSETQ. Trimming took 3 bases from V and 5 from J, leaving 17 bases between them. Supplemented by reference TRBV5-1 and TRBJ2-5, the full variable domain reads KAGVTQTPRYLIKTRGQQVTLSCSPISGHRSVSWYQQTPGQGLQFLFEYFSETQRNKGNFPGRFSGRQFSNSRSEMNVSTLELGDSALYLCASSSLPGTGETQYFGPGTRLLVL.

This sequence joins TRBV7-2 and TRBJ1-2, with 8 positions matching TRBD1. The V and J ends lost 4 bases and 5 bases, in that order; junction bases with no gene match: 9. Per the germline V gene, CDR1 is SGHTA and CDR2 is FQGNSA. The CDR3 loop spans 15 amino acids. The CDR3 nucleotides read TGTGCCAGCAGCTACCAAGGACAGGGCTCGTATGGCTACACCTTC. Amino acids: CASSYQGQGSYGYTF.

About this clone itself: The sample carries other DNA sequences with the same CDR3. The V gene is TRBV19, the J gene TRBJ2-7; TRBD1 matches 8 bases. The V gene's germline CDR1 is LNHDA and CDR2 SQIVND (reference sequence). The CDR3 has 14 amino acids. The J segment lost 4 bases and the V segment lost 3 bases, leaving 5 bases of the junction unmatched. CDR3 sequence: CASSIGQGAYEQYF. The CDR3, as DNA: TGTGCCAGTAGTATCGGTCAGGGGGCTTACGAGCAGTACTTC.

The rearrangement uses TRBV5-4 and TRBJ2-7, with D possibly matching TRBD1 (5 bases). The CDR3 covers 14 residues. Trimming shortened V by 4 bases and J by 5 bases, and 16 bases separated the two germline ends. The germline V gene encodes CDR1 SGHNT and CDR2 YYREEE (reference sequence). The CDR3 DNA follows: TGTGCCAGCAGCCCTCAGGGCCGCGTGGACGAGCAGTACTTC. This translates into CASSPQGRVDEQYF.

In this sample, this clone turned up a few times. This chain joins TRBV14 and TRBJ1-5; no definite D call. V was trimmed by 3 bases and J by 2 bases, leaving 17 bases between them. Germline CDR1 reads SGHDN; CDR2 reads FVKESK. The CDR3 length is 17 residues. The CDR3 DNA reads TGTGCCAGCAGCCACCCTACCTCGGAGAGGGGCAATCAGCCCCAGCATTTT. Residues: CASSHPTSERGNQPQHF. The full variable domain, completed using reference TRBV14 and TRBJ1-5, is EAGVTQFPSHSVIEKGQTVTLRCDPISGHDNLYWYRRVMGKEIKFLLHFVKESKQDESGMPNNRFLAERTGGTYSTLKVQPAELEDSGVYFCASSHPTSERGNQPQHFGDGTRLSIL.

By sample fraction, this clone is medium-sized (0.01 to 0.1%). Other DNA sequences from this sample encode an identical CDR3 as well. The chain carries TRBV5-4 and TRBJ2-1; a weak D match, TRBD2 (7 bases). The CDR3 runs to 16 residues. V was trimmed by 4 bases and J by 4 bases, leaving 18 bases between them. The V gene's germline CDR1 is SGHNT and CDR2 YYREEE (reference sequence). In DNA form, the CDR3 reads TGTGCCAGCAGCCCCAGTCGGGGGGACAAATACAATGAGCAGTTCTTC. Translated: CASSPSRGDKYNEQFF.

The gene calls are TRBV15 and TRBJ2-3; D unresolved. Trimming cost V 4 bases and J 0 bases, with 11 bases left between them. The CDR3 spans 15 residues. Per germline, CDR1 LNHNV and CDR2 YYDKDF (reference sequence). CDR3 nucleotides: TGTGCCACCAGCAATCCAGCGCAAAGCACAGATACGCAGTATTTT. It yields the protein CATSNPAQSTDTQYF.

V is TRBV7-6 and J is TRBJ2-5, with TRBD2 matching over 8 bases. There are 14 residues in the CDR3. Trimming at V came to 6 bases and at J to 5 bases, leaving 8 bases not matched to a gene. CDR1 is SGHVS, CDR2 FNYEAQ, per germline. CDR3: CASRSGTSSETQYF. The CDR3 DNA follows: TGTGCCAGCAGGTCCGGGACTAGTTCTGAGACCCAGTACTTC.

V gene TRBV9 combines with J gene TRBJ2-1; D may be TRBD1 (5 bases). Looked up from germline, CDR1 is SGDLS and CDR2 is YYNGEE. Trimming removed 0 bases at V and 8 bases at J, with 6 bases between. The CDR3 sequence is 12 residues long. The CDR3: CASSVEGDEQFF. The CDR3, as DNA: TGTGCCAGCAGCGTAGAAGGGGATGAGCAGTTCTTC. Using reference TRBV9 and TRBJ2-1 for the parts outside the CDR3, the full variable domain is DSGVTQTPKHLITATGQRVTLRCSPRSGDLSVYWYQQSLDQGLQFLIQYYNGEERAKGNILERFSAQQFPDLHSELNLSSLELGDSALYFCASSVEGDEQFFGPGTRLTVL.

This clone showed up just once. DNA for the CDR3: TGTGCCAGCAGTTCATTTGCGGAAGGACTAGCGGGCTACGAGCAGTACTTC. Protein sequence: CASSSFAEGLAGYEQYF. V and J are TRBV27 and TRBJ2-7; 11 bases agree with TRBD2. The CDR3 spans 17 residues. Germline CDR1 MNHEY, CDR2 SMNVEV (reference sequence). The J segment lost 3 bases and the V segment lost 4 bases, leaving 11 bases of the junction unmatched.

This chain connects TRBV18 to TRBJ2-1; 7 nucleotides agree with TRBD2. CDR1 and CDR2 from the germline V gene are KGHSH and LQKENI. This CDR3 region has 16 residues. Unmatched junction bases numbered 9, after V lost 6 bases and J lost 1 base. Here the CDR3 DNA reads TGTGCCAGCTCCCTCGGTGTAGCGGGTTCCTACAATGAGCAGTTCTTC. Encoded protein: CASSLGVAGSYNEQFF.

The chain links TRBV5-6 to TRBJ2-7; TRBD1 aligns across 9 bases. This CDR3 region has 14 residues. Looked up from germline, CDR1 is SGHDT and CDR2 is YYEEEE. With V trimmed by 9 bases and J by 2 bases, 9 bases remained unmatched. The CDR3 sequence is CATMDRDRAYEQYF. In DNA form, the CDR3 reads TGTGCCACCATGGATCGGGACAGGGCCTACGAGCAGTACTTC.

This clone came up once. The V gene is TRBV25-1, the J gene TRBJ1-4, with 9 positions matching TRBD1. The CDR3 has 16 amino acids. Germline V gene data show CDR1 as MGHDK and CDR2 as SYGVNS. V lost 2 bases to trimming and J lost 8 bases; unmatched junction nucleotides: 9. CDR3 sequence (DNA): TGTGCCAGCAGTGAACAACAACAGGGGGCTAGCGAAAAACTGTTTTTT. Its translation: CASSEQQQGASEKLFF.

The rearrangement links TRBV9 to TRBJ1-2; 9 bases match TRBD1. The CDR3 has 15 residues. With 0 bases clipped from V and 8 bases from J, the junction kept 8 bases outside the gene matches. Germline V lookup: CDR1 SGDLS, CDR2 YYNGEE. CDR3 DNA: TGTGCCAGCAGCGTAGGGTCGGGACAGGGCAACGGCTACACCTTC. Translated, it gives CASSVGSGQGNGYTF. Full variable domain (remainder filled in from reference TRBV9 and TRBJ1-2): DSGVTQTPKHLITATGQRVTLRCSPRSGDLSVYWYQQSLDQGLQFLIQYYNGEERAKGNILERFSAQQFPDLHSELNLSSLELGDSALYFCASSVGSGQGNGYTFGSGTRLTVV.

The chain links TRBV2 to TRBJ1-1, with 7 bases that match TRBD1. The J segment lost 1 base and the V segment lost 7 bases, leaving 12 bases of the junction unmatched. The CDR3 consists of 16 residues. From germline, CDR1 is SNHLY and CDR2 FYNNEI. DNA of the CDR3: TGTGCCAGCACGACAGAGGGGGCGCGGCGGAACACTGAAGCTTTCTTT. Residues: CASTTEGARRNTEAFF. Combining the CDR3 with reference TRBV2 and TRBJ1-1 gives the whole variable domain EPEVTQTPSHQVTQMGQEVILRCVPISNHLYFYWYRQILGQKVEFLVSFYNNEISEKSEIFDDQFSVERPDGSNFTLKIRSTKLEDSAMYFCASTTEGARRNTEAFFGQGTRLTVV.

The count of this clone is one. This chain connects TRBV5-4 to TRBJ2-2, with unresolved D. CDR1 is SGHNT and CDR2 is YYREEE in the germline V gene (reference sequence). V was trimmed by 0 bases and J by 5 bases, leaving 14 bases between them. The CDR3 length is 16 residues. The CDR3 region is CASSLAGWGGTGELFF. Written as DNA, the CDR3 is TGTGCCAGCAGCTTGGCCGGCTGGGGTGGAACCGGGGAGCTGTTTTTT.

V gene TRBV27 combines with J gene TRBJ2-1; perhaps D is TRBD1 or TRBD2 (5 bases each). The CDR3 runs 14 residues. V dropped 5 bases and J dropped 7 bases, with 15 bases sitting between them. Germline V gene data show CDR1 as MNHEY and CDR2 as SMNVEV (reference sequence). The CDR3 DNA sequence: TGTGCCAGCAGTCCCCCGGGGCATGCGAATGAGCAGTTCTTC. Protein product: CASSPPGHANEQFF.

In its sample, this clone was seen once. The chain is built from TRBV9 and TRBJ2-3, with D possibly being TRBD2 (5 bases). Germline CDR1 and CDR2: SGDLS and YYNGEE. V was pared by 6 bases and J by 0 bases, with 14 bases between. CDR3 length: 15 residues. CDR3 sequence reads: CASTSGSVSTDTQYF. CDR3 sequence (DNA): TGTGCCAGCACCAGTGGGAGCGTAAGCACAGATACGCAGTATTTT.

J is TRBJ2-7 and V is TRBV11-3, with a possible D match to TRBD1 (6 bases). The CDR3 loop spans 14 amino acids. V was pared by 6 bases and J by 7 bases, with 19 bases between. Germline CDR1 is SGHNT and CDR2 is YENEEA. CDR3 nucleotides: TGTGCCAGCAGACCGAGGGACAATCTCGGAGAGCAGTACTTC. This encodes CASRPRDNLGEQYF.

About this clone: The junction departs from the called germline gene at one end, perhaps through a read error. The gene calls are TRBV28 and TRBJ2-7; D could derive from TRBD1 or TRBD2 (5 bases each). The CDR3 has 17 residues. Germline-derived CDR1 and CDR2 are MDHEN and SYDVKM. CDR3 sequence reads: CASSLGSGRRSHYEQYF. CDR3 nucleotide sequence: TGTGCCAGTAGTTTAGGATCGGGACGGCGAAGCCACTACGAGCAGTACTTC.

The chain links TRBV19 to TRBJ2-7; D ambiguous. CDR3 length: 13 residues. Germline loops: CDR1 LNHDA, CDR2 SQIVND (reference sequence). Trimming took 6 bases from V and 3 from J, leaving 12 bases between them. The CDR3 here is CASSPGRGYEQYF. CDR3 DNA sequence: TGTGCCAGTAGCCCAGGAAGAGGCTACGAGCAGTACTTC.

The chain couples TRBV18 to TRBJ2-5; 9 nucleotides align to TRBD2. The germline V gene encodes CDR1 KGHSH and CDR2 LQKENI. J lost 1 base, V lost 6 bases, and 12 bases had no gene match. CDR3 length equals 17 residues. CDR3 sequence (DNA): TGTGCCAGCTCTCCCCCCCCGGTGCGGGAGGGCCAAGAGACCCAGTACTTC. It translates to CASSPPPVREGQETQYF.

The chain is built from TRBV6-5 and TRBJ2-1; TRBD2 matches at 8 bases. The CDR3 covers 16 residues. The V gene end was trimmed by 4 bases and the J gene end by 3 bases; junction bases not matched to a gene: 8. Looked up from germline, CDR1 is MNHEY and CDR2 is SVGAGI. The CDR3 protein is CASSSLAGGNYNEQFF. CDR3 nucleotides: TGTGCCAGCAGTTCCCTGGCGGGAGGAAACTACAATGAGCAGTTCTTC.